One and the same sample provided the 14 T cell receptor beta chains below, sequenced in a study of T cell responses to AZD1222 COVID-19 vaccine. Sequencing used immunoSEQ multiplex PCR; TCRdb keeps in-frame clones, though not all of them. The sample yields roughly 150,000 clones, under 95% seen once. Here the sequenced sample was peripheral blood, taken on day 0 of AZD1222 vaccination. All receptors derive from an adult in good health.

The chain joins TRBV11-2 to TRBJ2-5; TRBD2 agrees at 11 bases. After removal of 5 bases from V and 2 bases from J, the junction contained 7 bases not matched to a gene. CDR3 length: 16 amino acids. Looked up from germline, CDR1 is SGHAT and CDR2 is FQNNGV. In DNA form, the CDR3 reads TGTGCCAGCAGCCCTACTAGCGGGGGTCTGCAAGAGACCCAGTACTTC. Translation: CASSPTSGGLQETQYF.

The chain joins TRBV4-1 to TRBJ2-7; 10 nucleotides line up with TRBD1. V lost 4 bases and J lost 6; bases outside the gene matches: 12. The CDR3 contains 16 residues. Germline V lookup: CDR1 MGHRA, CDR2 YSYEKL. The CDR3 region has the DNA TGCGCCAGCAGCCCGATTGAACGGACAGGGGGGGTCGAGCAGTACTTC. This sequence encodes CASSPIERTGGVEQYF.

The CDR3 loop reads CASSIAPDGNTEAFF. CDR3 nucleotide sequence: TGTGCCAGTAGTATAGCCCCTGACGGAAACACTGAAGCTTTCTTT. This rearrangement joins TRBV19 to TRBJ1-1; no definite D call. In germline, CDR1 is LNHDA, CDR2 SQIVND (reference sequence). CDR3 length: 15 amino acids. Trimming pared 1 base from V and 2 bases from J, leaving 11 bases between.

The CDR3 nucleotides read TGTGCCTGGGCCGAAGCGGGCTTAAACAATGAGCAGTTCTTC. This codes for CAWAEAGLNNEQFF. The V gene is TRBV30, the J gene TRBJ2-1, with a weak D call TRBD2 (6 bases). The V end lost 5 bases, the J end lost 5 bases, and 16 bases lay between the germline ends. The CDR3 contains 14 residues. CDR1 and CDR2 from the germline V gene are GTSNPN and SVGIG (reference sequence).

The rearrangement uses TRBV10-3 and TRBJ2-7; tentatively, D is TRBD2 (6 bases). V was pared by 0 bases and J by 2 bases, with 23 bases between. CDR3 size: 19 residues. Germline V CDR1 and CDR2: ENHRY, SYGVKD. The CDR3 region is CAISESGSLGGRGTYEQYF. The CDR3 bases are TGTGCCATCAGTGAGTCAGGGTCCTTGGGGGGAAGAGGGACCTACGAGCAGTACTTC.

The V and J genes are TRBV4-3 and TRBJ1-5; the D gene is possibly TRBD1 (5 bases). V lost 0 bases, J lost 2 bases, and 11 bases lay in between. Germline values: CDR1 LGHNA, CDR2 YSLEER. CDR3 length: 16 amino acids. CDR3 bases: TGCGCCAGCAGCCAAGATCTGCAACAGGGCAATCAGCCCCAGCATTTT. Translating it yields CASSQDLQQGNQPQHF.

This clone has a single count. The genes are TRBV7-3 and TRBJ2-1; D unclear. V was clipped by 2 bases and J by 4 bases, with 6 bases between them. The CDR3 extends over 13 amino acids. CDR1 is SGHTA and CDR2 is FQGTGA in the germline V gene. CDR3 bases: TGTGCCAGCAGCTTACTAGGATACAATGAGCAGTTCTTC. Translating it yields CASSLLGYNEQFF.

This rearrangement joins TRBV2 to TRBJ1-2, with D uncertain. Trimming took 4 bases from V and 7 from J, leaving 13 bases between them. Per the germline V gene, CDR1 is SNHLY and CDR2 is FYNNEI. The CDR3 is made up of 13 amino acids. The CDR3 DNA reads TGTGCCAGCAGTGCCGGCCCAGGTCGTGGCTACACCTTC. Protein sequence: CASSAGPGRGYTF.

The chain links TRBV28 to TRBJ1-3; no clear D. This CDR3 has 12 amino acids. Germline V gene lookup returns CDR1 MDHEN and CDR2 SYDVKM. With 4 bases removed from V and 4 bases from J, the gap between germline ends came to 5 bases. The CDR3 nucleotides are TGTGCCAGCAGTTCACCAGGAAACACCATATATTTT. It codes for CASSSPGNTIYF.

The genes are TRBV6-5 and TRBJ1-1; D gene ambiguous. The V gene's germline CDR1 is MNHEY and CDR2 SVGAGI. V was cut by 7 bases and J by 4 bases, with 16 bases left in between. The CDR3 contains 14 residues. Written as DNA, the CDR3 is TGTGCCAGCATCGGATCATTGGGTCGCACTGAAGCTTTCTTT. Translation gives CASIGSLGRTEAFF.

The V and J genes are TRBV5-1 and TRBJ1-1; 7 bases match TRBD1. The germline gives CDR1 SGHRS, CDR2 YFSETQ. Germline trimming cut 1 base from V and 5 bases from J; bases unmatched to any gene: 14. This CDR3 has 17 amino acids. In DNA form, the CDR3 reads TGCGCCAGCAGCTTGAAAGATGGGACAGCCAGGGGAACTGAAGCTTTCTTT. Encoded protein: CASSLKDGTARGTEAFF.

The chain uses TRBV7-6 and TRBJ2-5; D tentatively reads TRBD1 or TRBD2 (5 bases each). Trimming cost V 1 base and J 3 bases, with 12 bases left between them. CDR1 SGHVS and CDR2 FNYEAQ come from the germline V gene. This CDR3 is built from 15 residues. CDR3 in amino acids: CASSLGGGGEETQYF. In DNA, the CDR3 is TGTGCCAGCAGCTTAGGAGGTGGGGGTGAAGAGACCCAGTACTTC.

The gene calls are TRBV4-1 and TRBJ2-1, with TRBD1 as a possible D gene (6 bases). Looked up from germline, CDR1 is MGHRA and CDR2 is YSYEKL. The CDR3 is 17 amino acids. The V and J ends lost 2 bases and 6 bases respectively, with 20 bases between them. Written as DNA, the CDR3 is TGCGCCAGCAGCCAAACCTCGGGATGGGACACACGCAATGAGCAGTTCTTC. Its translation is CASSQTSGWDTRNEQFF.

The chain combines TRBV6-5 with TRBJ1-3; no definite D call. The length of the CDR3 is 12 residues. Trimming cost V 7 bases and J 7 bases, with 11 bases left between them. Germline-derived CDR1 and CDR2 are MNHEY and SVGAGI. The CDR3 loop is CASTGPGNTIYF. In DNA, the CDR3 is TGTGCCAGCACCGGACCGGGGAACACCATATATTTT.